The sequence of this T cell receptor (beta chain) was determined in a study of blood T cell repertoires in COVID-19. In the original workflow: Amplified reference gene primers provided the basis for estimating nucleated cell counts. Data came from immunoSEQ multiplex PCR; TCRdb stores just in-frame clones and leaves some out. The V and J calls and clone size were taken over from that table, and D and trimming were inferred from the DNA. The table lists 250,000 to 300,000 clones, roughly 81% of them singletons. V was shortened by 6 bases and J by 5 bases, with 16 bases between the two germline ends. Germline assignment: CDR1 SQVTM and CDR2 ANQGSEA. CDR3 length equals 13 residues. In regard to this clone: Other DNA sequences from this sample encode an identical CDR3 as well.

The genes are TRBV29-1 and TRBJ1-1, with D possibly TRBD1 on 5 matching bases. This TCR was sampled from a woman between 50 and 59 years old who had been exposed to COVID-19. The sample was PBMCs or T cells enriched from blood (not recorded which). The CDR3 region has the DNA TGCAGCGTGAGAACGGGGGGAAATACTGAAGCTTTCTTT. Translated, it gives CSVRTGGNTEAFF.